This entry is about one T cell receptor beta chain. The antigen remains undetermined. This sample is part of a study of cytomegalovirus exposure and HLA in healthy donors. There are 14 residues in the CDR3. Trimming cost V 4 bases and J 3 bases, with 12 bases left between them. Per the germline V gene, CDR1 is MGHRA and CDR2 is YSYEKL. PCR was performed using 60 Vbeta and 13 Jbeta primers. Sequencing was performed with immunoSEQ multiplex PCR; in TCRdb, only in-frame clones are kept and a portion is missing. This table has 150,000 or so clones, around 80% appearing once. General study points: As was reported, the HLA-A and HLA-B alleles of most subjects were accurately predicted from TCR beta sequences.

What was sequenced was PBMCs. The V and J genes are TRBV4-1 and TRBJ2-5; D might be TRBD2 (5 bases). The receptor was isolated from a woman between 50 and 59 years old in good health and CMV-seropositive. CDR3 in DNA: TGCGCCAGCAGCCCGGCTAGCCTAGAAGAGACCCAGTACTTC. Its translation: CASSPASLEETQYF.